This TCR beta chain was found in a study of cytomegalovirus exposure and HLA in healthy donors. For the study at large: Early on, a data release was issued that held 65 million to 100 million unique TCRs from HLA-typed donors. The study, taken as a whole, reports: In an earlier analysis, productive rearrangement rates for most beta V segments clustered near 87% or 30%. Reportedly, a later analysis found an Asian-associated ancestry cluster had fewer N-insertions than the approximately 600-donor mean.

The study ran its PCR with 60 Vbeta and 13 Jbeta primers. The assay was immunoSEQ multiplex PCR, and TCRdb's table has in-frame clones only and misses some. Found here are about 110,000 clones, less than 85% of them singletons; the top ten hold about 2%. This clone was found a few times. The target antigen is unknown. Sequenced sample: PBMCs. The TCR comes from a man aged 18 to 29 in good health and CMV-seronegative.

The CDR3 DNA is TGCAGCGTTGTCGCGGGGAGGGCTGAAGCTTTCTTT. The encoded protein is CSVVAGRAEAFF. J is TRBJ1-1 and V is TRBV29-1; D call uncertain. The germline V and J ends were trimmed by 4 bases and 6 bases, with 12 bases remaining between them. CDR1 SQVTM and CDR2 ANQGSEA come from the germline V gene. The CDR3 contains 12 residues.